Presented here are 29 T cell receptor beta chains from one specimen sequenced in a study of T-cell reconstitution after alpha-beta-depleted transplantation in children. Unique molecular identifiers were incorporated during preparation of the TCRbeta library. One entry per CDR3 protein results from TCRdb running MiXCR on the PCR reads. Among 500,000 or so distinct CDR3 sequences, over 25% were seen once, and the ten largest hold approximately 2.3%. This material consisted of PBMCs from the stem cell graft donor, taken from the stem cell graft. These receptors were taken from a human donor who donated a stem cell graft to a child with aplastic anemia.

The chain has TRBV11-2 and TRBJ2-1; possible D gene TRBD1, 6 bases. The germline V gene has CDR1 SGHAT and CDR2 FQNNGV. V was clipped by 5 bases and J by 6 bases, with 26 bases between them. The CDR3 totals 18 residues. The CDR3 DNA follows: TGTGCCAGCAGCGCCAACCGGAAACAGGGCCCCTTAGGCAATGAGCAGTTCTTC. Translation: CASSANRKQGPLGNEQFF.

This clonotype was counted a few times. The rearrangement links TRBV7-2 to TRBJ1-6; D is unresolved. This CDR3 is built from 13 residues. V was trimmed by 0 bases and J by 7 bases, leaving 4 bases between them. Germline V lookup: CDR1 SGHTA, CDR2 FQGNSA. CDR3: CASSLAQNSPLHF. For the CDR3, the DNA is TGTGCCAGCAGCTTAGCTCAGAATTCACCCCTCCACTTT.

This clonotype was counted between two and nine times. The rearrangement links TRBV19 to TRBJ2-2; 9 bases agree with TRBD1. CDR3 length: 17 residues. After removal of 4 bases from V and 4 bases from J, the junction contained 10 bases not matched to a gene. In germline, CDR1 is LNHDA, CDR2 SQIVND (reference sequence). The CDR3 sequence is CASSRDRASLFTGELFF. The DNA of the CDR3 is TGTGCCAGTAGTAGGGACAGGGCTTCCCTCTTCACCGGGGAGCTGTTTTTT. The complete variable domain, with remaining parts taken from reference TRBV19 and TRBJ2-2, reads DGGITQSPKYLFRKEGQNVTLSCEQNLNHDAMYWYRQDPGQGLRLIYYSQIVNDFQKGDIAEGYSVSREKKESFPLTVTSAQKNPTAFYLCASSRDRASLFTGELFFGEGSRLTVL.

The chain uses TRBV11-3 and TRBJ2-7; D is tentatively TRBD1 or TRBD2 (5 bases each). Between the trimmed V and J ends, which lost 3 bases and 2 bases, there was a span of 8 bases. The germline V gene encodes CDR1 SGHNT and CDR2 YENEEA. This CDR3 region has 13 residues. As DNA, the CDR3 is TGTGCCAGCAGCTTGGGGGAACCCTACGAGCAGTACGTC. Its translation is CASSLGEPYEQYV.

This chain connects TRBV3-1 to TRBJ1-6, with D uncertain. V was shortened by 3 bases and J by 1 base, with 16 bases between the two germline ends. Germline CDR1 and CDR2: LGHDT and YNNKEL (reference sequence). The CDR3 spans 18 residues. The CDR3 DNA is TGTGCCAGCAGCCAGGGGATGAGGTATCCTTCCTATAATTCACCCCTCCACTTT. Translating gives CASSQGMRYPSYNSPLHF.

There are a few counts of this clonotype. This chain links TRBV21-1 with TRBJ2-7; the D call in the table, TRBD1, was not verified against the DNA. TRBV21-1 is a recognized pseudogene. This CDR3 comprises 16 residues. This CDR3 reads CASSVPRTGVYYEQYV. CDR3 nucleotide sequence: TGTGCCAGCAGCGTCCCCCGGACAGGGGTGTACTACGAGCAGTACGTC.

This clonotype appeared once. The chain carries TRBV7-9 and TRBJ2-3; D gene unclear. The CDR3 is made up of 15 amino acids. With 1 base removed from V and 1 base from J, the gap between germline ends came to 9 bases. Germline assignment: CDR1 SEHNR and CDR2 FQNEAQ (reference sequence). CDR3 DNA sequence: TGTGCCAGCAGCTTAGACATAGGTGGCACAGATACGCAGTATTTT. It encodes CASSLDIGGTDTQYF.

This clonotype has ten or more counts. The chain links TRBV20-1 to TRBJ2-3; 14 bases are shared with TRBD2. CDR3 length: 15 residues. V gave up 3 bases and J gave up 4 bases; unmatched junction bases: 3. From germline, CDR1 is DFQATT and CDR2 SNEGSKA (reference sequence). The CDR3 here is CSARTSGRAADTQYF. CDR3 DNA: TGCAGTGCTAGGACTAGCGGGAGGGCTGCAGATACGCAGTATTTT.

V usage is TRBV7-9 and J usage is TRBJ1-2, with TRBD1 identical over 8 bases. This CDR3 is built from 13 residues. The V segment lost 7 bases and the J segment 8 bases; nucleotides outside the gene matches: 9. The germline gives CDR1 SEHNR, CDR2 FQNEAQ (reference sequence). The CDR3 DNA follows: TGTGCCAGCATCCTGAATACAGGGGGAGGCTACACCTTC. It is translated as CASILNTGGGYTF.

The sample holds many counts of this clonotype. The chain links TRBV12-3 or TRBV12-4 to TRBJ1-5; no reliable D call. V lost 3 bases, J lost 3 bases, and 3 bases lay in between. The CDR3 spans 12 residues. CDR3 protein: CASSLANQPQHF. CDR3 nucleotides: TGTGCCAGCAGTTTGGCCAATCAGCCCCAGCATTTT.

This clonotype was recorded a few times. CDR3 in DNA: TGTGCCAGCAGTGAAGTGATCGGAAGCGGGAGCGCCGAAGATACGCAGTATTTT. Translating gives CASSEVIGSGSAEDTQYF. This sequence joins TRBV6-1 and TRBJ2-3; 8 bases match TRBD2. Germline V gene data show CDR1 as MNHNS and CDR2 as SASEGT. The CDR3 has 18 amino acids. The V gene end was trimmed by 1 base and the J gene end by 5 bases; junction bases not matched to a gene: 14.

The chain joins TRBV2 to TRBJ1-1; 8 bases are shared with TRBD1. The CDR3 is 12 amino acids. V lost 6 bases and J lost 6; bases outside the gene matches: 3. The germline V gene has CDR1 SNHLY and CDR2 FYNNEI. The CDR3 bases are TGTGCCAGCAGGAAACAGGGGGCTGAAGCTTTCTTT. Translating gives CASRKQGAEAFF.

This sequence joins TRBV5-1 and TRBJ1-2, with TRBD1 matching over 7 bases. The trim removed 3 bases at V and 8 bases at J, leaving 4 bases unmatched. Germline loops: CDR1 SGHRS, CDR2 YFSETQ. This CDR3 is 12 amino acids long. Here the CDR3 DNA reads TGCGCCAGCAGCTCCGACAGGGACGGCTACACCTTC. Translating gives CASSSDRDGYTF. The variable domain in full, with the rest retrieved from reference TRBV5-1 and TRBJ1-2, is KAGVTQTPRYLIKTRGQQVTLSCSPISGHRSVSWYQQTPGQGLQFLFEYFSETQRNKGNFPGRFSGRQFSNSRSEMNVSTLELGDSALYLCASSSDRDGYTFGSGTRLTVV.

The chain links TRBV12-3 or TRBV12-4 to TRBJ1-1, with D perhaps matching TRBD1 (6 bases). CDR3 size: 13 residues. Trimming cost V 7 bases and J 4 bases, with 13 bases left between them. This chain's CDR3 is CASNPGTSTEAFF. DNA for the CDR3: TGTGCCAGCAACCCCGGGACATCCACTGAAGCTTTCTTT.

This clonotype was observed a few times. The CDR3 nucleotides are TGTGCCAGCAGTCTGACTAGCGGGAAAGAGACCCAGTACTTC. Its protein product is CASSLTSGKETQYF. V is TRBV28 and J is TRBJ2-5, with TRBD2 identical over 11 bases. Germline trimming cut 5 bases from V and 3 bases from J; bases unmatched to any gene: 2. The CDR3 sequence is 14 residues long. CDR1 MDHEN and CDR2 SYDVKM come from the germline V gene.

This clonotype came up once. V is TRBV7-2 and J is TRBJ2-2; TRBD1 matches at 7 bases. With 5 bases clipped from V and 5 bases from J, the junction kept 8 bases outside the gene matches. CDR3 length: 15 amino acids. Germline V gene lookup returns CDR1 SGHTA and CDR2 FQGNSA. CDR3 region: CASSGDRGSTGELFF. The CDR3 DNA sequence: TGTGCCAGCAGCGGGGACAGAGGATCAACCGGGGAGCTGTTTTTT.

The V call is TRBV20-1, the J call TRBJ2-1, with 13 bases that match TRBD2. The CDR3 covers 16 residues. Losses at the gene ends were 5 bases for V and 4 bases for J; bases not matched to a gene: 8. CDR1 and CDR2 from the germline V gene are DFQATT and SNEGSKA (reference sequence). CDR3 sequence (DNA): TGCAGTGCTCGGACTAGCGGGAGTGTGGTGTACAATGAGCAGTTCTTC. Its translation is CSARTSGSVVYNEQFF.

The J gene is TRBJ2-1, the V gene TRBV25-1, with 11 bases aligning to TRBD2. Germline CDR1 is MGHDK and CDR2 is SYGVNS. With V trimmed by 4 bases and J by 3 bases, 5 bases remained unmatched. The CDR3 is 16 amino acids. The CDR3 nucleotides read TGTGCCAGCAGTGCGCGACTAGCGGGAATCTACAATGAGCAGTTCTTC. Translation: CASSARLAGIYNEQFF.

The rearrangement links TRBV20-1 to TRBJ1-3; no clear D gene. V lost 1 base and J lost 0, with 19 bases in between. Germline CDR1 DFQATT, CDR2 SNEGSKA (reference sequence). The CDR3 totals 18 residues. CDR3 DNA sequence: TGCAGTGCTAGAGCCCCCATTGATTTTGCGGGCTCTGGAAACACCATATATTTT. As protein: CSARAPIDFAGSGNTIYF.

In this sample, this clonotype turned up once. One junction end disagrees with the germline gene, perhaps due to a read error. V and J are TRBV15 and TRBJ1-4; 10 nucleotides match TRBD1. The germline CDR1 and CDR2 sequences are LNHNV and YYDKDF (reference sequence). This CDR3 spans 16 amino acids. The CDR3 nucleotides are TGTGCCACCAGCGGAGAAGACAGGGGGCGGGACAGAAAACTGTTTTTT. Encoded protein: CATSGEDRGRDRKLFF.

This sequence joins TRBV20-1 and TRBJ1-2; 8 nucleotides match TRBD1. Germline lookup yields CDR1 DFQATT and CDR2 SNEGSKA (reference sequence). V lost 5 bases and J lost 3; bases outside the gene matches: 5. CDR3 length: 13 residues. This CDR3 is CSAPGTGDYGYTF. CDR3 nucleotide sequence: TGCAGTGCTCCCGGGACAGGAGACTATGGCTACACCTTC.

This chain joins TRBV15 and TRBJ1-2; 11 bases align to TRBD1. After removal of 1 base from V and 4 bases from J, the junction contained 2 bases not matched to a gene. Germline CDR1 LNHNV, CDR2 YYDKDF (reference sequence). This CDR3 spans 15 amino acids. CDR3: CATSRGTGGGYGYTF. The CDR3 DNA is TGTGCCACCAGCAGAGGGACAGGGGGCGGCTATGGCTACACCTTC.

The CDR3 is CASSLRSGNEKLFF. The CDR3 DNA follows: TGTGCCAGCAGCTTAAGATCAGGGAATGAAAAACTGTTTTTT. This sequence joins TRBV7-2 and TRBJ1-4, with D perhaps TRBD1 (5 bases). The CDR3 runs to 14 residues. Germline V gene sequence: CDR1 SGHTA, CDR2 FQGNSA. V was clipped by 2 bases and J by 5 bases, with 9 bases between them.

This clonotype was counted only a few times. The gene calls are TRBV18 and TRBJ1-1, with D possibly TRBD1 on 5 matching bases. There are 14 residues in the CDR3. Germline V gene sequence: CDR1 KGHSH, CDR2 LQKENI. Trimming pared 5 bases from V and 4 bases from J, leaving 14 bases between. The CDR3 DNA sequence: TGTGCCAGCTCAGTGGAGCCAGGGAGCACTGAAGCTTTCTTT. Its protein product is CASSVEPGSTEAFF.

This chain joins TRBV12-3 or TRBV12-4 and TRBJ2-3, with 10 nucleotides matching TRBD2. The junction had 4 bases not matched to a gene; V was cut back by 5 bases and J by 5 bases. This CDR3 spans 14 amino acids. CDR3 amino acids: CASSGSGRQDTQYF. The CDR3 bases are TGTGCCAGCAGTGGTAGCGGGAGGCAAGATACGCAGTATTTT.

This clonotype was detected a few times. The genes are TRBV20-1 and TRBJ2-3; no clear D gene. In germline, CDR1 is DFQATT, CDR2 SNEGSKA (reference sequence). The CDR3 sequence is 15 residues long. V lost 3 bases and J lost 0, with 13 bases in between. DNA for the CDR3: TGCAGTGCTAGGATTACGCCCACTAGCACAGATACGCAGTATTTT. It codes for CSARITPTSTDTQYF.

This clonotype was recorded at least ten times. The chain uses TRBV20-1 and TRBJ1-1; D not resolved. Germline V gene lookup returns CDR1 DFQATT and CDR2 SNEGSKA (reference sequence). CDR3 length: 13 residues. The V end was cut by 6 bases, the J end by 0 bases, with 11 bases between. CDR3 DNA: TGCAGTGCGAAGTCTGGGGTGAACACTGAAGCTTTCTTT. It specifies CSAKSGVNTEAFF.

This clonotype was detected a few times. The J gene is TRBJ2-1, the V gene TRBV7-2, with D perhaps TRBD1 or TRBD2 (5 bases each). Germline V gives CDR1 SGHTA, CDR2 FQGNSA. The CDR3 has 16 amino acids. The V and J ends lost 0 bases and 3 bases respectively, with 12 bases between them. The CDR3 bases are TGTGCCAGCAGCTTAGCTGGGGGAGTCGGCTACAATGAGCAGTTCTTC. This gives the protein CASSLAGGVGYNEQFF.

The chain has TRBV5-1 and TRBJ2-7; tentative D call: TRBD2 (6 bases). The length of the CDR3 is 14 residues. V was cut by 4 bases and J by 0 bases, with 11 bases left in between. Germline V gene sequence: CDR1 SGHRS, CDR2 YFSETQ. CDR3 sequence: CASSAQRASYEQYF. The CDR3 DNA reads TGCGCCAGCAGCGCTCAGCGGGCCTCCTACGAGCAGTACTTC.